The source of this T cell receptor (beta chain) is a study of blood T cell repertoires in COVID-19. Background on the study: COVID-19 samples collected from the United States, Italy and Spain covered acute and convalescent phases. Sources were T cells, B-cell-depleted T cells, or PBMCs; the material itself was cDNA or gDNA.

As handled by the study authors: Amplification from reference gene primers served as the basis for estimated nucleated cell counts. TCRdb's table, derived via immunoSEQ multiplex PCR, lists solely in-frame clones and lacks some. That table supplies the V and J calls and clone size; D and trimming were determined from the DNA. The sample carries around 250,000 clones, more than 70% recorded once. The TCR comes from a woman aged 18-29 years with acute or convalescent COVID-19. Specimen: peripheral blood.

The CDR3 protein is CASSSLPGQTIDGYTF. The DNA for the CDR3 is TGTGCCAGCAGCTCCCTTCCGGGACAGACTATCGATGGCTACACCTTC. This sequence joins TRBV7-9 and TRBJ1-2; 7 bases are shared with TRBD1. This CDR3 comprises 16 residues. The germline V gene encodes CDR1 SEHNR and CDR2 FQNEAQ (reference sequence). V shed 4 bases and J 6 bases; nucleotides not matched to a gene: 14.